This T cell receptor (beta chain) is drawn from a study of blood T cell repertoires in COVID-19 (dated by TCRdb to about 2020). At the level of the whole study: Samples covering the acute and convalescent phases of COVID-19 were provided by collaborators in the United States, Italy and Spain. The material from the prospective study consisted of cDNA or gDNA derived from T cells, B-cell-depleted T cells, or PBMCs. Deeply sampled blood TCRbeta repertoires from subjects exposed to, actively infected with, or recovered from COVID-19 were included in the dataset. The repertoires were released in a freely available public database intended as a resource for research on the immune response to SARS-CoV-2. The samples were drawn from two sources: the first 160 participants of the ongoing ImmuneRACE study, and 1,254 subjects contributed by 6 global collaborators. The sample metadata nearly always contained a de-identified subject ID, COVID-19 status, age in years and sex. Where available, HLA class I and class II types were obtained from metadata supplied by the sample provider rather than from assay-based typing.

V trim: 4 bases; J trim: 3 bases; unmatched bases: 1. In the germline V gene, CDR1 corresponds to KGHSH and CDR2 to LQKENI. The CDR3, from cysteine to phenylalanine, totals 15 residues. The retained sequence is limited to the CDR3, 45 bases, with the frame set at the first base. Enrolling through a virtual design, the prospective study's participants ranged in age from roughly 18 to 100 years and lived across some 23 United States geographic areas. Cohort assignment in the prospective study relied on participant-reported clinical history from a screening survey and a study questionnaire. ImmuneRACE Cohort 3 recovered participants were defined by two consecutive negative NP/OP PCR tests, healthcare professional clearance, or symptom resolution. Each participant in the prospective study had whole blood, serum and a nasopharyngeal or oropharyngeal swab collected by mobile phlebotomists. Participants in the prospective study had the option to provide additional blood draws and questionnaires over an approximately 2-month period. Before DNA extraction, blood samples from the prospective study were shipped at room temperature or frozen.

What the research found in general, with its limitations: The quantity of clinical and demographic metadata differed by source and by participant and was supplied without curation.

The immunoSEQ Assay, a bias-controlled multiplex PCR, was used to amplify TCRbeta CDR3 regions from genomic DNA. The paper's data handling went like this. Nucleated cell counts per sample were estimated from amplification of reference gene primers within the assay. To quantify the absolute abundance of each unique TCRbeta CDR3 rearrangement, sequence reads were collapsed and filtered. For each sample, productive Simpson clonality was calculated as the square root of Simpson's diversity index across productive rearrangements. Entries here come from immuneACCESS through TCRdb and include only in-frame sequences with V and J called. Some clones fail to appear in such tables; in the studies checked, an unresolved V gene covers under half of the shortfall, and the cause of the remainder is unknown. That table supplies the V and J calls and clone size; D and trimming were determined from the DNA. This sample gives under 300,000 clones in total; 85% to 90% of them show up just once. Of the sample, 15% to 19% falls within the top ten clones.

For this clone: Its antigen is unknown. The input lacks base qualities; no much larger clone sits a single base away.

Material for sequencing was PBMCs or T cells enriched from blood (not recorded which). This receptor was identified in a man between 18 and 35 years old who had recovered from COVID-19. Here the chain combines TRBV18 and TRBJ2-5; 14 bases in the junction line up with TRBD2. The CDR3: CASSLGLAGEETQYF. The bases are TGTGCCAGCTCACTGGGACTAGCGGGGGAAGAGACCCAGTACTTC.